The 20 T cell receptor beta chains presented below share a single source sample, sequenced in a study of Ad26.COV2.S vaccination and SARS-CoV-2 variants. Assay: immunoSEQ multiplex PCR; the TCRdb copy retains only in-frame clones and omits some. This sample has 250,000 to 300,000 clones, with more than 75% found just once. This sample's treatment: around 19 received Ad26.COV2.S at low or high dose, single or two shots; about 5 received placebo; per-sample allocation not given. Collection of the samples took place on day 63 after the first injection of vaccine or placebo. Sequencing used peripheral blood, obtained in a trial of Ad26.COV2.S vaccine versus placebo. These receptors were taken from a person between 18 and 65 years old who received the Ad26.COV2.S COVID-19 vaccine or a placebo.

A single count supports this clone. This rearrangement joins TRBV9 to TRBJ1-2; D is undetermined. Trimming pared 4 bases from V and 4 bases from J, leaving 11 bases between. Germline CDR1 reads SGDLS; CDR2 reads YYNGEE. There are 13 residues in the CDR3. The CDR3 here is CASSPDPGYGYTF. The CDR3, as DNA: TGTGCCAGCAGCCCTGACCCAGGCTATGGCTACACCTTC.

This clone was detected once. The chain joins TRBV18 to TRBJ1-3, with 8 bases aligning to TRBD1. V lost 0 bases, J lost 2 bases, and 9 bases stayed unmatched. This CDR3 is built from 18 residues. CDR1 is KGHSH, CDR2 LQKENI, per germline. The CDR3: CASSPPFTGGDPGNTIYF. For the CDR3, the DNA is TGTGCCAGCTCACCACCGTTTACAGGGGGGGATCCTGGAAACACCATATATTTT.

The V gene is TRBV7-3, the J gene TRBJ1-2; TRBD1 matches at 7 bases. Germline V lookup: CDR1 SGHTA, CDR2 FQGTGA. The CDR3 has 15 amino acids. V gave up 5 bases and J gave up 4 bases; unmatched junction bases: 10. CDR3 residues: CASSPRQGVSYGYTF. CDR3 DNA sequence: TGTGCCAGCAGCCCTAGACAGGGCGTGAGCTATGGCTACACCTTC.

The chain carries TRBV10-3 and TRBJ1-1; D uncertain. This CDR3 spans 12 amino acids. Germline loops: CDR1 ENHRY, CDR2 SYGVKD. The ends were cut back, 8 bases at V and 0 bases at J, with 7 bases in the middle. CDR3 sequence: CAIGGMNTEAFF. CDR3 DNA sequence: TGTGCCATCGGAGGAATGAACACTGAAGCTTTCTTT.

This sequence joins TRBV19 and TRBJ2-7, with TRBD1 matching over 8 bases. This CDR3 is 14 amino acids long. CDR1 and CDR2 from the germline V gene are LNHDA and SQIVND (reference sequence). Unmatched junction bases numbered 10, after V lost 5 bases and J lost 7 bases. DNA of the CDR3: TGTGCCAGTAGTCCTTGGACAGGGATGGGAGAGCAGTACTTC. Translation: CASSPWTGMGEQYF.

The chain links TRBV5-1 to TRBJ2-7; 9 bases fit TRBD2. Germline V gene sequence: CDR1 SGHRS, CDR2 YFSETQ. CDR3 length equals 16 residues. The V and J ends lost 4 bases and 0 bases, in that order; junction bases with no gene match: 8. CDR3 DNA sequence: TGCGCCAGCAGCGAATCTAGCGGGGCAATCTCCTACGAGCAGTACTTC. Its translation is CASSESSGAISYEQYF.

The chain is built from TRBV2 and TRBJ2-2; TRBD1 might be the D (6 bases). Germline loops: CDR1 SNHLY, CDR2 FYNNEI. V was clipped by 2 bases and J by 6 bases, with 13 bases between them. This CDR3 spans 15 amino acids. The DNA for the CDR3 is TGTGCCAGCAGTGAACAGGGGCTGGGGGCCGGGGAGCTGTTTTTT. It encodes CASSEQGLGAGELFF.

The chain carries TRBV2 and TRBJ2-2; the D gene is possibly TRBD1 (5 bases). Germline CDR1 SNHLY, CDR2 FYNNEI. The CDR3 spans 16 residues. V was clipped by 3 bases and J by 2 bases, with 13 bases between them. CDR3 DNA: TGTGCCAGCAGTGACTCAGGGATCTTAAACACCGGGGAGCTGTTTTTT. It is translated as CASSDSGILNTGELFF. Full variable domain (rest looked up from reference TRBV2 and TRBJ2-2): EPEVTQTPSHQVTQMGQEVILRCVPISNHLYFYWYRQILGQKVEFLVSFYNNEISEKSEIFDDQFSVERPDGSNFTLKIRSTKLEDSAMYFCASSDSGILNTGELFFGEGSRLTVL.

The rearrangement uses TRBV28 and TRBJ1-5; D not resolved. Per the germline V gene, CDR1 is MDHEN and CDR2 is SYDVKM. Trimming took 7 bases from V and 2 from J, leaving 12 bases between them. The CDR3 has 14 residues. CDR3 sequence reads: CASTRAGGNQPQHF. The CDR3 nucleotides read TGTGCCAGCACCCGGGCGGGCGGCAATCAGCCCCAGCATTTT.

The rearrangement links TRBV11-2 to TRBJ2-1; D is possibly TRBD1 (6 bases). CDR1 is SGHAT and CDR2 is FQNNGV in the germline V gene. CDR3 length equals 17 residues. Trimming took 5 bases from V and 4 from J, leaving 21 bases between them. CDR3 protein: CASSIRSRTDDYNEQFF. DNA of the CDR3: TGTGCCAGCAGCATACGATCTAGGACAGACGATTACAATGAGCAGTTCTTC.

CDR3 loop: CASRNQMYYGYTF. The CDR3, as DNA: TGTGCCAGCAGAAATCAGATGTATTATGGCTACACCTTC. The chain links TRBV5-6 to TRBJ1-2; D not resolved. V shed 5 bases and J shed 5 bases, with 13 bases lying between them. Germline V lookup: CDR1 SGHDT, CDR2 YYEEEE. This CDR3 is built from 13 residues.

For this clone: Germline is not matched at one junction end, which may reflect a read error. The CDR3 region is CASSLGGVSTQPQHF. The CDR3 DNA is TGTGCCAGCAGCCTCGGGGGGGTGAGCACTCAGCCCCAGCATTTT. The genes are TRBV9 and TRBJ1-5; the D gene is possibly TRBD1 (5 bases). Germline CDR1 SGDLS, CDR2 YYNGEE. The CDR3 is made up of 15 amino acids. The variable domain in full, completed from reference TRBV9 and TRBJ1-5, reads DSGVTQTPKHLITATGQRVTLRCSPRSGDLSVYWYQQSLDQGLQFLIQYYNGEERAKGNILERFSAQQFPDLHSELNLSSLELGDSALYFCASSLGGVSTQPQHFGDGTRLSIL.

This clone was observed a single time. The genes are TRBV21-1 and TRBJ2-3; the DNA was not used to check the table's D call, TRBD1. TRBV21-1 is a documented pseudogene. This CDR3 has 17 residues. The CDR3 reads CASSKVQSGFGTDTQYF. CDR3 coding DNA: TGTGCCAGCAGCAAAGTCCAGTCAGGATTTGGCACAGATACGCAGTATTTT.

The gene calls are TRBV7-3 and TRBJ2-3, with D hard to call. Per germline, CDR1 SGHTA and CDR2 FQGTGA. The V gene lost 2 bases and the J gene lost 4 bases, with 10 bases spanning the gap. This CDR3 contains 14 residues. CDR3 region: CASSLSAAADTQYF. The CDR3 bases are TGTGCCAGCAGCTTATCTGCTGCAGCAGATACGCAGTATTTT.

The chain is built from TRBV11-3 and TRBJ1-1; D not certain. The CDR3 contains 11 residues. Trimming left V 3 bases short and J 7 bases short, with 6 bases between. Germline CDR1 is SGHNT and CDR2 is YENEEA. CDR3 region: CASSFGGEAFF. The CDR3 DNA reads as TGTGCCAGCAGCTTCGGCGGTGAAGCTTTCTTT. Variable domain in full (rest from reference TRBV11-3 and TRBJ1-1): EAGVVQSPRYKIIEKKQPVAFWCNPISGHNTLYWYLQNLGQGPELLIRYENEEAVDDSQLPKDRFSAERLKGVDSTLKIQPAELGDSAVYLCASSFGGEAFFGQGTRLTVV.

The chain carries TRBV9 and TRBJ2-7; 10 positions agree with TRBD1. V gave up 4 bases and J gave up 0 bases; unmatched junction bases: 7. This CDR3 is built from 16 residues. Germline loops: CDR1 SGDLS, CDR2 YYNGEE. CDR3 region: CASSPRQGASSYEQYF. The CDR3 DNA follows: TGTGCCAGCAGCCCCAGACAGGGGGCGAGCTCCTACGAGCAGTACTTC.

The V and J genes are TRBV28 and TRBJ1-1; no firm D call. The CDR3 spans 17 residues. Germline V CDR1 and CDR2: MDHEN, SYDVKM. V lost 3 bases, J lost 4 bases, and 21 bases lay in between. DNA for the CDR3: TGTGCCAGCAGTTTTTCCCCTCGGAGGCCCGATGCCACTGAAGCTTTCTTT. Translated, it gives CASSFSPRRPDATEAFF.

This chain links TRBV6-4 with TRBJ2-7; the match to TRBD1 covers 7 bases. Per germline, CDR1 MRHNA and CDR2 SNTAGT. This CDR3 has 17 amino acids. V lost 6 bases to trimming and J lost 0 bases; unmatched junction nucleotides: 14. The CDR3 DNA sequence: TGTGCCAGCAGGCCCGGGACAGCGGATGAGCGCTCCTACGAGCAGTACTTC. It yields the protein CASRPGTADERSYEQYF.

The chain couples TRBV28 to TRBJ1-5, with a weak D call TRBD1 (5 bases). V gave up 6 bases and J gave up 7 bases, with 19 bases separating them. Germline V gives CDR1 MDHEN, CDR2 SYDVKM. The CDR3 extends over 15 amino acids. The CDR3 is CASSQGTRVLQPQHF. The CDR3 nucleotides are TGTGCCAGCAGCCAAGGGACCCGAGTTCTCCAGCCCCAGCATTTT.

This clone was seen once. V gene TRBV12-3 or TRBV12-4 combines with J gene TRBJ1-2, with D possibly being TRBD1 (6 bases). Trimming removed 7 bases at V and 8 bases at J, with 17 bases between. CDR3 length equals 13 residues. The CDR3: CASKLRSTGGYTF. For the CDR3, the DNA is TGTGCCAGCAAGTTAAGGAGTACAGGGGGCTACACCTTC.